The 23 T cell receptor beta chains given below trace back to one sample, sequenced in a study of OX40 agonist ivuxolimab in advanced cancers. The assay was immunoSEQ multiplex PCR, and TCRdb's table has in-frame clones only and misses some. The sample comprises approximately 70,000 clones, about 94% of which are singletons, and roughly 0.44% rests with the top ten. Sequencing used CD4+ or CD8+ T cells sorted from blood, obtained in a trial of the OX40 agonist ivuxolimab. These receptors were obtained from an adult with an advanced solid tumor such as melanoma, head and neck, liver or kidney cancer.

This clone showed up just a few times. J is TRBJ2-7 and V is TRBV2; a weak D match, TRBD1 (6 bases). This CDR3 has 14 residues. In germline, CDR1 is SNHLY, CDR2 FYNNEI. Trimming took off 6 bases at V and 1 base at J, with 13 bases between the two ends. The CDR3 bases are TGTGCCAGCAGGGAACCCGGACAGTCCTACGAGCAGTACTTC. Translated, it gives CASREPGQSYEQYF.

This clone appeared a single time. The chain has TRBV7-9 and TRBJ1-2; D is possibly TRBD1 (6 bases). The length of the CDR3 is 15 residues. Trimming took off 1 base at V and 4 bases at J, with 13 bases between the two ends. Germline assignment: CDR1 SEHNR and CDR2 FQNEAQ (reference sequence). In nucleotides, the CDR3 is TGTGCCAGCAGCTTAGAAGGGGGTCTTAGCTATGGCTACACCTTC. Amino acid sequence: CASSLEGGLSYGYTF. Combining the CDR3 with reference TRBV7-9 and TRBJ1-2 gives the whole variable domain DTGVSQNPRHKITKRGQNVTFRCDPISEHNRLYWYRQTLGQGPEFLTYFQNEAQLEKSRLLSDRFSAERPKGSFSTLEIQRTEQGDSAMYLCASSLEGGLSYGYTFGSGTRLTVV.

CDR3 coding DNA: TGCGCCAGCAGTAGGAGTGCAATGGCTGAAGCTTTCTTT. Its protein product is CASSRSAMAEAFF. The chain has TRBV10-1 and TRBJ1-1; D remains unclear. Germline-derived CDR1 and CDR2 are WNHNN and SYGVQD (reference sequence). The CDR3 is made up of 13 amino acids. V was pared by 5 bases and J by 6 bases, with 13 bases between.

This clone was seen a single time. The chain couples TRBV6-5 to TRBJ1-1, with TRBD1 matching 12 bases. Germline CDR1 reads MNHEY; CDR2 reads SVGAGI. CDR3 length equals 14 residues. Unmatched junction bases numbered 2, after V lost 2 bases and J lost 7 bases. The CDR3 reads CASSYGTGGYEAFF. CDR3 in DNA: TGTGCCAGCAGTTACGGGACAGGGGGCTATGAAGCTTTCTTT.

This chain connects TRBV19 to TRBJ2-1; D is unresolved. The CDR3 consists of 12 residues. The V end lost 5 bases, the J end lost 2 bases, and 4 bases lay between the germline ends. CDR1 is LNHDA and CDR2 is SQIVND in the germline V gene (reference sequence). In DNA form, the CDR3 reads TGTGCCAGTAGTCCAGCCTACAATGAGCAGTTCTTC. It yields the protein CASSPAYNEQFF.

The count of this clone is one. The chain carries TRBV7-9 and TRBJ2-6; weak D call: TRBD2 (6 bases). Trimming stripped 3 bases from V and 4 bases from J, with 13 bases between. The CDR3 totals 16 residues. Germline loops: CDR1 SEHNR, CDR2 FQNEAQ (reference sequence). The DNA of the CDR3 is TGTGCCAGCAGCTTTTTCCGGGGGTTCGGGGCCAACGTCCTGACTTTC. Encoded protein: CASSFFRGFGANVLTF.

A remark on this clone: Relative to the germline gene, one junction end is altered; a read error may explain this. The V call is TRBV6-5, the J call TRBJ2-4; 11 nucleotides align to TRBD2. Germline V gene lookup returns CDR1 MNHEY and CDR2 SVGAGI. The CDR3 covers 13 residues. CDR3 nucleotides: TGTGCCAGCAGTTACCTAGCGGGAGGTCCCTGGGACTTC. Protein: CASSYLAGGPWDF.

This clone was seen once. The gene calls are TRBV10-2 and TRBJ1-5; D gene uncertain. The CDR3 length is 12 residues. Germline CDR1 and CDR2: WSHSY and SAAADI. The V end lost 3 bases, the J end lost 6 bases, and 6 bases lay between the germline ends. CDR3 sequence reads: CASSEQGQPQHF. The DNA for the CDR3 is TGCGCCAGCAGTGAACAAGGTCAGCCCCAGCATTTT.

This sequence joins TRBV6-5 and TRBJ2-2; D possibly corresponds to TRBD2 (6 bases). Trimming stripped 0 bases from V and 5 bases from J, with 10 bases between. Per the germline V gene, CDR1 is MNHEY and CDR2 is SVGAGI. The CDR3 is 15 amino acids. The CDR3 region is CASSYSSGPTGELFF. For the CDR3, the DNA is TGTGCCAGCAGTTACTCTAGCGGACCTACCGGGGAGCTGTTTTTT.

The CDR3 DNA reads TGTGCCAGCAGCATCGGTGGTAGCGGGAGTGACGAGCAGTACTTC. Encoded protein: CASSIGGSGSDEQYF. The rearrangement uses TRBV7-9 and TRBJ2-5; 9 positions agree with TRBD2. Near its end, the DNA agrees better with TRBJ2-7, so the J call may be wrong. The germline CDR1 and CDR2 sequences are SEHNR and FQNEAQ (reference sequence). The length of the CDR3 is 15 residues.

The V gene is TRBV7-8, the J gene TRBJ2-1; D gene ambiguous. V was clipped by 3 bases and J by 1 base, with 10 bases between them. The CDR3 is made up of 15 amino acids. Germline V gene data show CDR1 as SGHVS and CDR2 as FQNEAQ. CDR3 residues: CASSFADASYNEQFF. CDR3 nucleotide sequence: TGTGCCAGCAGCTTTGCGGATGCATCCTACAATGAGCAGTTCTTC.

The V and J genes are TRBV5-4 and TRBJ2-1; D is perhaps TRBD1 (5 bases). The germline CDR1 and CDR2 sequences are SGHNT and YYREEE (reference sequence). There are 18 residues in the CDR3. Between the trimmed V and J ends, which lost 4 bases and 0 bases, there was a span of 20 bases. This chain's CDR3 is CASSPQLGVPSSYNEQFF. The CDR3 DNA is TGTGCCAGCAGCCCCCAGCTAGGGGTCCCCAGCTCCTACAATGAGCAGTTCTTC.

The CDR3 DNA sequence: TGTGCCAGCAGCCTCTCCAGGCGAGAGCAGTTCTTC. Its translation is CASSLSRREQFF. This rearrangement joins TRBV7-2 to TRBJ2-1; the D is unclear. The CDR3 loop spans 12 amino acids. V lost 5 bases and J lost 10, with 12 bases in between. Germline V gives CDR1 SGHTA, CDR2 FQGNSA.

About this clone itself: Other DNA sequences within the sample encode an identical CDR3. The rearrangement joins TRBV7-9 to TRBJ2-7, with 7 bases that match TRBD1. V was pared by 5 bases and J by 1 base, with 5 bases of the junction left unmatched. This CDR3 contains 14 residues. The germline V gene encodes CDR1 SEHNR and CDR2 FQNEAQ (reference sequence). In nucleotides, the CDR3 is TGTGCCAGCAGCCCAGGGACAGTTTCCTACGAGCAGTACTTC. It encodes CASSPGTVSYEQYF.

CDR3 sequence: CTSSHTLYLIAFF. The DNA for the CDR3 is TGCACCAGCAGCCATACTCTATACCTTATCGCTTTCTTT. The chain couples TRBV1 to TRBJ1-1. TRBV1 is a pseudogene. This CDR3 contains 13 residues.

This chain links TRBV5-1 with TRBJ2-5; the D gene is possibly TRBD1 (6 bases). Looked up from germline, CDR1 is SGHRS and CDR2 is YFSETQ. Trimming shortened V by 1 base and J by 2 bases, and 9 bases separated the two germline ends. The CDR3 runs to 14 residues. CDR3 amino acids: CASSLTGNQETQYF. The CDR3 DNA reads as TGCGCCAGCAGCTTGACAGGGAATCAAGAGACCCAGTACTTC.

The chain employs TRBV9 and TRBJ2-6; perhaps D is TRBD1 or TRBD2 (6 bases each). Trimming left V 4 bases short and J 2 bases short, with 16 bases between. This CDR3 region has 17 residues. CDR1 and CDR2 (germline): SGDLS, YYNGEE. The CDR3, as DNA: TGTGCCAGCAGCCAGGAGGGGGGCGTCACTGGGGCCAACGTCCTGACTTTC. Amino acid sequence: CASSQEGGVTGANVLTF.

The chain couples TRBV12-5 to TRBJ2-5, with TRBD2 matching over 10 bases. CDR1 is LGHNT and CDR2 is FRNRAP in the germline V gene. CDR3 length equals 15 residues. Trimming at V came to 6 bases and at J to 0 bases, leaving 4 bases not matched to a gene. The CDR3 here is CASGRTSGYQETQYF. Here the CDR3 DNA reads TGTGCTAGTGGCAGGACTAGCGGCTACCAAGAGACCCAGTACTTC.

This sequence joins TRBV7-2 and TRBJ1-5; 12 bases match TRBD1. The CDR3 contains 15 residues. CDR1 and CDR2 from the germline V gene are SGHTA and FQGNSA. V trimming: 5 bases; J trimming: 6 bases; junction bases outside the gene matches: 5. The CDR3 DNA reads as TGTGCCAGCAGCCCAGGGACAGGGGGCCTTCAGCCCCAGCATTTT. Translating gives CASSPGTGGLQPQHF.

The chain combines TRBV9 with TRBJ2-7; the match to TRBD1 covers 11 bases. Germline CDR1 is SGDLS and CDR2 is YYNGEE. This CDR3 contains 15 residues. The trim removed 2 bases at V and 1 base at J, leaving 2 bases unmatched. In DNA form, the CDR3 reads TGTGCCAGCAGCGTCGGGGACAGGGGGTCCTACGAGCAGTACTTC. Its translation is CASSVGDRGSYEQYF.

The rearrangement links TRBV7-2 to TRBJ2-7; 13 bases are shared with TRBD2. The V gene end was trimmed by 5 bases and the J gene end by 0 bases; junction bases not matched to a gene: 4. CDR3 length equals 16 residues. Germline CDR1 is SGHTA and CDR2 is FQGNSA. Here the CDR3 reads CASSVGLAGDSYEQYF. In nucleotides, the CDR3 is TGTGCCAGCAGCGTAGGACTAGCGGGAGACTCCTACGAGCAGTACTTC.

V and J are TRBV2 and TRBJ1-5; D may be TRBD1 (5 bases). The length of the CDR3 is 15 residues. V was cut by 6 bases and J by 1 base, with 13 bases left in between. Looked up from germline, CDR1 is SNHLY and CDR2 is FYNNEI. CDR3 residues: CASSPGGLSNQPQHF. The CDR3 DNA sequence: TGTGCCAGCAGCCCGGGGGGGTTAAGCAATCAGCCCCAGCATTTT.

V gene TRBV6-6 combines with J gene TRBJ1-1, with 8 bases lining up with TRBD1. J gave up 1 base and V 4 bases, and 2 bases lay outside the gene matches. Germline-derived CDR1 and CDR2 are MNHNY and SVGAGI (reference sequence). This CDR3 contains 14 residues. The CDR3 loop reads CASSWGTGNTEAFF. CDR3 nucleotide sequence: TGTGCCAGCAGTTGGGGGACAGGGAACACTGAAGCTTTCTTT.